The 20 T cell receptor beta chains below all came from one sample that was sequenced in a study of T cell responses to AZD1222 COVID-19 vaccine. Profiling relied on immunoSEQ multiplex PCR, and the TCRdb table lists in-frame clones only, not all of them. The data show around 110,000 clones, roughly 92% seen once. The material sequenced was peripheral blood, taken 28 days after the second AZD1222 dose. All receptors come from an adult who received the AZD1222 COVID-19 vaccine.

The genes are TRBV11-2 and TRBJ1-5; D might be TRBD1 (6 bases). The CDR3 loop spans 14 amino acids. Trimming cost V 5 bases and J 2 bases, with 10 bases left between them. Germline lookup yields CDR1 SGHAT and CDR2 FQNNGV. The DNA for the CDR3 is TGTGCCAGCAGCGGTTCAGGGGGCAATCAGCCCCAGCATTTT. This codes for CASSGSGGNQPQHF.

The chain is built from TRBV19 and TRBJ1-4, with unresolved D. From germline, CDR1 is LNHDA and CDR2 SQIVND (reference sequence). The length of the CDR3 is 14 residues. The germline V and J ends were trimmed by 4 bases and 0 bases, with 6 bases remaining between them. The chain's CDR3 is CASSRTPTNEKLFF. CDR3 nucleotides: TGTGCCAGTAGTAGGACTCCAACTAATGAAAAACTGTTTTTT.

The rearrangement joins TRBV19 to TRBJ1-5; TRBD1 aligns across 10 bases. The V and J ends lost 6 bases and 0 bases, in that order; junction bases with no gene match: 2. Germline-derived CDR1 and CDR2 are LNHDA and SQIVND (reference sequence). CDR3 length: 15 residues. This chain's CDR3 is CASRDRGYSNQPQHF. Here the CDR3 DNA reads TGTGCCAGTAGGGACAGGGGGTATAGCAATCAGCCCCAGCATTTT.

The sample holds one count of this clone. The chain joins TRBV27 to TRBJ1-5; a weak D match, TRBD1 (6 bases). Germline CDR1 and CDR2: MNHEY and SMNVEV (reference sequence). The CDR3 has 14 residues. Trimming removed 2 bases from V and 6 bases from J, with 11 bases in between. CDR3 in amino acids: CASSLQQGGQPQHF. The DNA of the CDR3 is TGTGCCAGCAGTTTACAACAGGGCGGTCAGCCCCAGCATTTT.

V gene TRBV19 combines with J gene TRBJ2-1, with 12 bases identical to TRBD2. Trimming at V came to 7 bases and at J to 7 bases, leaving 2 bases not matched to a gene. CDR1 and CDR2 from the germline V gene are LNHDA and SQIVND (reference sequence). CDR3 length equals 13 residues. CDR3 loop: CASTTSGRNEQFF. In DNA form, the CDR3 reads TGTGCCAGTACAACTAGCGGGAGGAATGAGCAGTTCTTC. Together with reference TRBV19 and TRBJ2-1, the CDR3 gives the full variable domain: DGGITQSPKYLFRKEGQNVTLSCEQNLNHDAMYWYRQDPGQGLRLIYYSQIVNDFQKGDIAEGYSVSREKKESFPLTVTSAQKNPTAFYLCASTTSGRNEQFFGPGTRLTVL.

The chain has TRBV12-3 or TRBV12-4 and TRBJ1-5, with 8 bases fitting TRBD1. After removal of 8 bases from V and 6 bases from J, the junction contained 6 bases not matched to a gene. The CDR3 length is 13 residues. The CDR3 coding sequence is TGTGCCAGCTCGACAGGGGAGGGTCAGCCCCAGCATTTT. Protein product: CASSTGEGQPQHF.

The V and J genes are TRBV30 and TRBJ2-3; D possibly matches TRBD1 or TRBD2 (5 bases each). Per the germline V gene, CDR1 is GTSNPN and CDR2 is SVGIG (reference sequence). The CDR3 is 14 residues long. V lost 4 bases to trimming and J lost 1 base, with 12 bases between them. The CDR3 bases are TGTGCCTGGAATCGGGACGGGGGCACAGATACGCAGTATTTT. Amino acids: CAWNRDGGTDTQYF.

A remark on this clone: The same CDR3 can be traced to other DNA sequences in this sample. The chain has TRBV18 and TRBJ2-5; no firm D call. The V and J ends lost 3 bases and 1 base respectively, with 3 bases between them. CDR1 is KGHSH and CDR2 is LQKENI in the germline V gene. This CDR3 region has 12 residues. Here the CDR3 DNA reads TGTGCCAGCTCACCCCTCCAAGAGACCCAGTACTTC. It codes for CASSPLQETQYF.

The rearrangement links TRBV29-1 to TRBJ1-4; D not certain. The CDR3 is 11 amino acids. Germline V CDR1 and CDR2: SQVTM, ANQGSEA. V lost 5 bases and J 8 bases, leaving 9 bases between the germline ends. Here the CDR3 DNA reads TGCAGCGTTTTTGAAAGCGAAAAACTGTTTTTT. Its protein is CSVFESEKLFF.

The rearrangement joins TRBV5-5 to TRBJ2-7, with 7 bases identical to TRBD1. The V and J ends lost 5 bases and 8 bases, in that order; junction bases with no gene match: 7. Germline V gene sequence: CDR1 SGHKS, CDR2 YYEKEE (reference sequence). The CDR3 totals 12 residues. CDR3 nucleotides: TGTGCCAGCAGGACACCGACAGGGCAGCAGTACTTC. The encoded protein is CASRTPTGQQYF.

The chain employs TRBV12-3 or TRBV12-4 and TRBJ2-5; D is unresolved. The CDR3 has 12 residues. With 5 bases removed from V and 5 bases from J, the gap between germline ends came to 9 bases. CDR3 sequence: CASSLVVETQYF. The CDR3 region has the DNA TGTGCCAGCAGTCTCGTAGTGGAGACCCAGTACTTC.

The chain carries TRBV7-2 and TRBJ2-3; TRBD2 matches at 9 bases. The CDR3 has 14 amino acids. Germline values: CDR1 SGHTA, CDR2 FQGNSA. The junction had 1 base not matched to a gene; V was cut back by 5 bases and J by 1 base. The CDR3 protein is CASSRTSGTDTQYF. The CDR3 nucleotides are TGTGCCAGCAGCCGGACTAGCGGCACAGATACGCAGTATTTT.

The rearrangement joins TRBV6-1 to TRBJ1-3; D remains unclear. Germline values: CDR1 MNHNS, CDR2 SASEGT. The CDR3 consists of 13 residues. Trimming took off 3 bases at V and 4 bases at J, with 7 bases between the two ends. This CDR3 is CASSENYGNTIYF. As DNA, the CDR3 is TGTGCCAGCAGTGAGAACTACGGAAACACCATATATTTT.

The chain uses TRBV19 and TRBJ1-4, with D perhaps TRBD1 (6 bases). With 8 bases removed from V and 7 bases from J, the gap between germline ends came to 14 bases. The CDR3 has 13 residues. The germline gives CDR1 LNHDA, CDR2 SQIVND (reference sequence). CDR3 DNA sequence: TGTGCCAGTGGGGAACAGGGTGGTGAAAAACTGTTTTTT. Translated: CASGEQGGEKLFF.

The chain carries TRBV18 and TRBJ1-3, with a tentative D call TRBD1 (5 bases). V was cut by 0 bases and J by 4 bases, with 13 bases left in between. Germline V gene data show CDR1 as KGHSH and CDR2 as LQKENI. CDR3 size: 16 residues. The CDR3 protein is CASSPPGARLGNTIYF. The CDR3 DNA is TGTGCCAGCTCACCACCTGGGGCGCGACTAGGAAACACCATATATTTT.

The chain employs TRBV10-1 and TRBJ2-7; D is possibly TRBD1 (6 bases). This CDR3 region has 15 residues. Deletions cut 7 bases from V and 3 bases from J, with 19 bases between. Germline V gives CDR1 WNHNN, CDR2 SYGVQD (reference sequence). CDR3 nucleotide sequence: TGCGCCAGCATCACCGGGGACAACGAGGTCTACGAGCAGTACTTC. It translates to CASITGDNEVYEQYF.

The J gene is TRBJ2-7, the V gene TRBV6-5; no clear D gene. The germline V and J ends were trimmed by 9 bases and 4 bases, with 10 bases remaining between them. Germline values: CDR1 MNHEY, CDR2 SVGAGI. The CDR3 is 11 amino acids. The CDR3 coding sequence is TGTGCCAGTAGATCGGAGTACGAGCAGTACTTC. Amino acid sequence: CASRSEYEQYF.

J is TRBJ2-7 and V is TRBV3-1 (or the pseudogene TRBV3-2), with 7 positions matching TRBD1. CDR3 length: 15 residues. Germline CDR1 is LGHDT and CDR2 is YNNKEL (reference sequence). J was trimmed by 2 bases and V by 2 bases; bases with no gene match: 6. CDR3 region: CASSQYGTVTYEQYF. In DNA, the CDR3 is TGTGCCAGCAGCCAATACGGGACAGTGACCTACGAGCAGTACTTC.

V is TRBV2 and J is TRBJ2-2; TRBD2 matches at 9 bases. CDR1 and CDR2 from the germline V gene are SNHLY and FYNNEI. The CDR3 has 15 residues. Unmatched junction bases numbered 3, after V lost 3 bases and J lost 4 bases. In nucleotides, the CDR3 is TGTGCCAGCAGTGAGTCAGCGGGGGGCACCGGGGAGCTGTTTTTT. Amino acid sequence: CASSESAGGTGELFF.

The chain has TRBV2 and TRBJ1-6; D not certain. The germline CDR1 and CDR2 sequences are SNHLY and FYNNEI. The germline V and J ends were trimmed by 7 bases and 7 bases, with 17 bases remaining between them. The CDR3 is made up of 15 amino acids. The CDR3 sequence: CASTLEAGTNSPLHF. For the CDR3, the DNA is TGTGCCAGCACTCTAGAGGCAGGAACCAATTCACCCCTCCACTTT. The variable domain in full, with the rest retrieved from reference TRBV2 and TRBJ1-6, is EPEVTQTPSHQVTQMGQEVILRCVPISNHLYFYWYRQILGQKVEFLVSFYNNEISEKSEIFDDQFSVERPDGSNFTLKIRSTKLEDSAMYFCASTLEAGTNSPLHFGNGTRLTVT.